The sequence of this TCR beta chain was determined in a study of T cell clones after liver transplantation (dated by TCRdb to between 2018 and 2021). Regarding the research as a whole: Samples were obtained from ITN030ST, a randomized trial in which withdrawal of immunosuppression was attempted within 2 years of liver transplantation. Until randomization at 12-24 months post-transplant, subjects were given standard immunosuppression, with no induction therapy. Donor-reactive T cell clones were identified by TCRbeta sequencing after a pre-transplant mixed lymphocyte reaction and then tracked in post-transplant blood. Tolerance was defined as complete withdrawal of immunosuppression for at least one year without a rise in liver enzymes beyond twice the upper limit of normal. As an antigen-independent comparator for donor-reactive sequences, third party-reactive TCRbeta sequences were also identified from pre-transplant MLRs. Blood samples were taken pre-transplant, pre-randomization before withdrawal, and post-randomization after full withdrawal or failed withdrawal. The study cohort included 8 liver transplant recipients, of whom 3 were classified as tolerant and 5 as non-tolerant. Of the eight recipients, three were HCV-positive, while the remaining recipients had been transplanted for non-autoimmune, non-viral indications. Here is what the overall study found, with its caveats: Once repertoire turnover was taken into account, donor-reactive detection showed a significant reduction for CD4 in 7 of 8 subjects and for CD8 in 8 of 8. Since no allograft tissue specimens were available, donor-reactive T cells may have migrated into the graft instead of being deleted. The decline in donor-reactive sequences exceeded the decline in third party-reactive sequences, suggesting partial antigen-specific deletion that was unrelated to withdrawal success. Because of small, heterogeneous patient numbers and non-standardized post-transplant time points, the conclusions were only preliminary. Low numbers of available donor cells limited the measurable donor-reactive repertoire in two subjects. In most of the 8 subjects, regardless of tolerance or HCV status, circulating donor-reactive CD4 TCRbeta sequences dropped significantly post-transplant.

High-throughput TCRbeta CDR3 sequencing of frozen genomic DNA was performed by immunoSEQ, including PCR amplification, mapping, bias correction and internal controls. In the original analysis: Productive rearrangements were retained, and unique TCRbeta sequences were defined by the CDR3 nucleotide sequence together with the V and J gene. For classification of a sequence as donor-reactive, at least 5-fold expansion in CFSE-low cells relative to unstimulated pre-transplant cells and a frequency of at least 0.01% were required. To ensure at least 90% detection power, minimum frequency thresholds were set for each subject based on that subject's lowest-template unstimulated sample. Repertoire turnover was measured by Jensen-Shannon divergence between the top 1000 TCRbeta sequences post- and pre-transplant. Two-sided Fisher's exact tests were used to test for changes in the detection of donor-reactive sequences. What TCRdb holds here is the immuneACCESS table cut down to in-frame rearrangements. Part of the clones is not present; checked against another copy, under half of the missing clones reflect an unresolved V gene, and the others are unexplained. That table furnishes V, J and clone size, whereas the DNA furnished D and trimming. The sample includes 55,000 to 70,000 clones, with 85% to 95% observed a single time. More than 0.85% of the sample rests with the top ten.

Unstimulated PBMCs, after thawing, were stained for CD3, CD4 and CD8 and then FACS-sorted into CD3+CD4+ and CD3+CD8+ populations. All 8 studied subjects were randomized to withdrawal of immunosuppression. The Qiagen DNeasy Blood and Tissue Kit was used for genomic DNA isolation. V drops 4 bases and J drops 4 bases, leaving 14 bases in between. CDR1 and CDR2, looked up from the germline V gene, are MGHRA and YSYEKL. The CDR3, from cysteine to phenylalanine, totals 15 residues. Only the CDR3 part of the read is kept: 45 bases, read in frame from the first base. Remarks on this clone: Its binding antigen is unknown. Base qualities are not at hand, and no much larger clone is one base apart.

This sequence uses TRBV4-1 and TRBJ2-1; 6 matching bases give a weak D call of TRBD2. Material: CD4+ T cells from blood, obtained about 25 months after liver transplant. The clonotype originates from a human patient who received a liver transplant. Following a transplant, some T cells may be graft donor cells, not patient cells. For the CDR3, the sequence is CASSLGLGFYNEQFF. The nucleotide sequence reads TGCGCCAGCAGCCTGGGACTGGGGTTTTACAATGAGCAGTTCTTC.